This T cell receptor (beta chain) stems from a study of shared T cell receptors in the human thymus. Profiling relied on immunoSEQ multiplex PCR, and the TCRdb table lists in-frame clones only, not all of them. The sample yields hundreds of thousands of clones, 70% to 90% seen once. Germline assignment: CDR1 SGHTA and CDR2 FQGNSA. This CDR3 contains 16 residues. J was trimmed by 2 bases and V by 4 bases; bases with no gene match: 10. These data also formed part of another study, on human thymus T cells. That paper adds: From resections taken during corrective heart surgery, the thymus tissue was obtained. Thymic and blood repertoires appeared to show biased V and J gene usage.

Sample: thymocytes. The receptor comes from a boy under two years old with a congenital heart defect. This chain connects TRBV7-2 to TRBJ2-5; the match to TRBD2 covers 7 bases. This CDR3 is CASSSSQRGPQETQYF. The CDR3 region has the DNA TGTGCCAGCAGCTCCAGCCAGCGGGGACCTCAAGAGACCCAGTACTTC.